The 32 T cell receptor beta chains below come from one sample, sequenced in a study of long-term antiretroviral therapy in people with HIV. Sequencing relied on immunoSEQ assay v3.0, run at survey level. Only in-frame clones appear in the TCRdb table, and some are missing; sequencing was by immunoSEQ multiplex PCR. The table has over 20,000 clones, roughly 80% seen once; the top ten hold about a quarter. The material sequenced was unsorted PBMCs, taken 0.4 years after starting antiretroviral therapy. These receptors all stem from a man aged 50-60 years with HIV.

This clone appeared a single time. The chain recombines TRBV15 with TRBJ1-3; 7 bases line up with TRBD1. The trim removed 8 bases at V and 0 bases at J, leaving 1 base unmatched. The CDR3 is 13 amino acids. The V gene's germline CDR1 is LNHNV and CDR2 YYDKDF (reference sequence). CDR3 DNA sequence: TGTGCCACCTCAGGGGGCTCTGGAAACACCATATATTTT. Its protein is CATSGGSGNTIYF.

This clone has more than one count but fewer than ten. The CDR3 DNA is TGTGCCAGCAGCACGTTCCAGGGGGCGCGCACTGAAGCTTTCTTT. This translates into CASSTFQGARTEAFF. The genes are TRBV7-9 and TRBJ1-1; 8 nucleotides match TRBD1. The junction had 9 bases not matched to a gene; V was cut back by 5 bases and J by 4 bases. Germline lookup yields CDR1 SEHNR and CDR2 FQNEAQ (reference sequence). This CDR3 spans 15 amino acids.

The chain combines TRBV28 with TRBJ1-1; TRBD1 aligns across 9 bases. J gave up 8 bases and V 6 bases, and 1 base lay outside the gene matches. CDR3 length: 11 residues. Germline V gives CDR1 MDHEN, CDR2 SYDVKM. The CDR3 bases are TGTGCCAGCAGCACAGGGGGCGAAGCTTTCTTT. Translating gives CASSTGGEAFF.

This sequence joins TRBV27 and TRBJ1-4; D uncertain. With 1 base removed from V and 4 bases from J, the gap between germline ends came to 7 bases. The CDR3 has 14 residues. Germline assignment: CDR1 MNHEY and CDR2 SMNVEV (reference sequence). The CDR3 coding sequence is TGTGCCAGCAGTTTATTAGGCAGTAATGAAAAACTGTTTTTT. Translating gives CASSLLGSNEKLFF.

The genes are TRBV4-1 and TRBJ1-1; no definite D call. The germline V gene has CDR1 MGHRA and CDR2 YSYEKL. This CDR3 is built from 13 residues. V was clipped by 4 bases and J by 5 bases, with 11 bases between them. CDR3 region: CASSLVPGTEAFF. The CDR3 region has the DNA TGCGCCAGCAGCCTCGTCCCCGGAACTGAAGCTTTCTTT.

The chain uses TRBV5-1 and TRBJ2-7; weak D call: TRBD1 (6 bases). CDR3 size: 17 residues. CDR1 is SGHRS and CDR2 is YFSETQ in the germline V gene. Trimming took 0 bases from V and 0 from J, leaving 16 bases between them. The CDR3 protein is CASSLDISTGSSYEQYF. CDR3 DNA: TGCGCCAGCAGCTTGGACATTAGTACAGGGAGCTCCTACGAGCAGTACTTC.

The gene calls are TRBV18 and TRBJ1-6, with a tentative D call TRBD1 (6 bases). V lost 3 bases, J lost 8 bases, and 23 bases lay in between. CDR1 KGHSH and CDR2 LQKENI come from the germline V gene. This CDR3 spans 18 amino acids. CDR3 nucleotides: TGTGCCAGCTCACCGGGGTTCGGAGGGGGGGGTACAGATTCACCCCTCCACTTT. It specifies CASSPGFGGGGTDSPLHF. Looking up the rest from reference TRBV18 and TRBJ1-6 gives the full variable domain: NAGVMQNPRHLVRRRGQEARLRCSPMKGHSHVYWYRQLPEEGLKFMVYLQKENIIDESGMPKERFSAEFPKEGPSILRIQQVVRGDSAAYFCASSPGFGGGGTDSPLHFGNGTRLTVT.

This sequence joins TRBV7-2 and TRBJ1-4; D unresolved. The CDR3 consists of 15 residues. Per the germline V gene, CDR1 is SGHTA and CDR2 is FQGNSA. The germline V and J ends were trimmed by 5 bases and 3 bases, with 13 bases remaining between them. CDR3: CASSRSAGSNEKLFF. The CDR3 nucleotides read TGTGCCAGCAGCCGCTCGGCGGGGTCTAATGAAAAACTGTTTTTT.

The chain has TRBV6-1 and TRBJ1-1; D unresolved. The length of the CDR3 is 13 residues. From germline, CDR1 is MNHNS and CDR2 SASEGT. V lost 1 base and J 0 bases, leaving 3 bases between the germline ends. CDR3: CASSEVLNTEAFF. The CDR3 nucleotides are TGTGCCAGCAGTGAAGTTCTGAACACTGAAGCTTTCTTT.

The genes are TRBV28 and TRBJ2-7; possibly TRBD2 for D (5 bases). The germline V and J ends were trimmed by 2 bases and 6 bases, with 8 bases remaining between them. The CDR3 is 12 amino acids. CDR1 is MDHEN, CDR2 SYDVKM, per germline. The CDR3 DNA sequence: TGTGCCAGCAGTTTAACTAGGTCCGAGCAGTACTTC. Protein product: CASSLTRSEQYF.

The chain employs TRBV30 and TRBJ1-2; TRBD1 aligns across 9 bases. Germline assignment: CDR1 GTSNPN and CDR2 SVGIG (reference sequence). The CDR3 is 15 residues long. Losses at the gene ends were 2 bases for V and 3 bases for J; bases not matched to a gene: 7. CDR3 residues: CAWSRPGQGYYGYTF. In DNA, the CDR3 is TGTGCCTGGAGTCGACCGGGACAGGGCTACTATGGCTACACCTTC. Looking up the rest from reference TRBV30 and TRBJ1-2 gives the full variable domain: SQTIHQWPATLVQPVGSPLSLECTVEGTSNPNLYWYRQAAGRGLQLLFYSVGIGQISSEVPQNLSASRPQDRQFILSSKKLLLSDSGFYLCAWSRPGQGYYGYTFGSGTRLTVV.

This rearrangement joins TRBV5-1 to TRBJ1-2; D gene unclear. This CDR3 has 16 amino acids. Trimming pared 0 bases from V and 4 bases from J, leaving 16 bases between. Germline lookup yields CDR1 SGHRS and CDR2 YFSETQ. The CDR3 DNA reads as TGCGCCAGCAGCTTGGTCCCCGGAGAGGGTAGCTATGGCTACACCTTC. The encoded protein is CASSLVPGEGSYGYTF. Full variable domain (rest looked up from reference TRBV5-1 and TRBJ1-2): KAGVTQTPRYLIKTRGQQVTLSCSPISGHRSVSWYQQTPGQGLQFLFEYFSETQRNKGNFPGRFSGRQFSNSRSEMNVSTLELGDSALYLCASSLVPGEGSYGYTFGSGTRLTVV.

The chain is built from TRBV7-2 and TRBJ1-4; perhaps TRBD1 as D (5 bases). The CDR3 consists of 16 residues. V dropped 1 base and J dropped 4 bases, with 13 bases sitting between them. Germline V gene lookup returns CDR1 SGHTA and CDR2 FQGNSA. The CDR3 loop is CASSLVRQRGNEKLFF. The CDR3 nucleotides read TGTGCCAGCAGCTTAGTCCGACAGAGGGGTAATGAAAAACTGTTTTTT.

This chain uses TRBV7-3 with TRBJ2-1, with D possibly TRBD1 on 7 matching bases. CDR1 is SGHTA and CDR2 is FQGTGA in the germline V gene. Trimming shortened V by 5 bases and J by 12 bases, and 23 bases separated the two germline ends. CDR3 size: 15 residues. The chain's CDR3 is CASSPRGQGGYGQFF. CDR3 in DNA: TGTGCCAGCAGCCCCAGAGGGCAGGGGGGCTATGGGCAGTTCTTC.

The chain recombines TRBV9 with TRBJ2-7, with 8 bases matching TRBD1. CDR1 is SGDLS, CDR2 YYNGEE, per germline. The length of the CDR3 is 15 residues. Trimming cost V 0 bases and J 3 bases; bases outside gene matches: 5. The CDR3 loop reads CASSVAYGQGYEQYF. The CDR3 DNA reads TGTGCCAGCAGCGTAGCATACGGACAGGGCTACGAGCAGTACTTC.

V gene TRBV7-2 combines with J gene TRBJ2-3; a possible D gene is TRBD2 (7 bases). Per the germline V gene, CDR1 is SGHTA and CDR2 is FQGNSA. This CDR3 is built from 16 residues. V lost 5 bases and J 5 bases, leaving 20 bases between the germline ends. CDR3 amino acids: CASSQTLGGARDTQYF. The CDR3 bases are TGTGCCAGCAGCCAGACCCTGGGGGGGGCCCGAGATACGCAGTATTTT.

The chain joins TRBV4-3 to TRBJ1-2; 7 bases align to TRBD1. The V segment lost 0 bases and the J segment 5 bases; nucleotides outside the gene matches: 6. This CDR3 region has 15 residues. Germline CDR1 and CDR2: LGHNA and YSLEER. DNA for the CDR3: TGCGCCAGCAGCCAAGAGACAGGGCTACAATATGGCTACACCTTC. It translates to CASSQETGLQYGYTF.

The rearrangement uses TRBV7-2 and TRBJ1-1, with D possibly TRBD1 on 5 matching bases. V was pared by 0 bases and J by 7 bases, with 9 bases between. This CDR3 contains 13 residues. The germline CDR1 and CDR2 sequences are SGHTA and FQGNSA. The CDR3: CASSLAGQIEAFF. The CDR3 coding sequence is TGTGCCAGCAGCTTAGCGGGGCAGATTGAAGCTTTCTTT.

The rearrangement uses TRBV28 and TRBJ1-3; tentative D call: TRBD1 (6 bases). In germline, CDR1 is MDHEN, CDR2 SYDVKM. With 6 bases removed from V and 0 bases from J, the gap between germline ends came to 15 bases. The CDR3 spans 16 residues. The CDR3 protein is CASSPPGVLSGNTIYF. For the CDR3, the DNA is TGTGCCAGCAGCCCCCCAGGGGTCCTCTCTGGAAACACCATATATTTT.

This chain's CDR3 is CASSLLQGGPNQPQHF. The CDR3 DNA is TGTGCCAGCAGTTTGTTACAGGGTGGCCCAAATCAGCCCCAGCATTTT. The chain has TRBV27 and TRBJ1-5, with D possibly TRBD1 on 6 matching bases. Trimming took off 3 bases at V and 4 bases at J, with 16 bases between the two ends. The CDR3 covers 16 residues. Germline lookup yields CDR1 MNHEY and CDR2 SMNVEV (reference sequence).

The chain is built from TRBV2 and TRBJ2-1; 9 bases are shared with TRBD2. This CDR3 comprises 15 residues. CDR1 and CDR2 from the germline V gene are SNHLY and FYNNEI. With 3 bases clipped from V and 9 bases from J, the junction kept 9 bases outside the gene matches. The CDR3 here is CASSEASGGNVEQFF. The CDR3 DNA sequence: TGTGCCAGCAGTGAGGCCAGCGGGGGGAATGTTGAGCAGTTCTTC.

The chain carries TRBV11-3 and TRBJ2-2; D may be TRBD2 (7 bases). The CDR3 covers 15 residues. Between the trimmed V and J ends, which lost 4 bases and 3 bases, there was a span of 12 bases. Germline CDR1 reads SGHNT; CDR2 reads YENEEA. CDR3 loop: CASSSRGGDTGELFF. Here the CDR3 DNA reads TGTGCCAGCAGCTCCCGAGGGGGGGACACCGGGGAGCTGTTTTTT. The full variable domain, its missing parts supplied by reference TRBV11-3 and TRBJ2-2, is EAGVVQSPRYKIIEKKQPVAFWCNPISGHNTLYWYLQNLGQGPELLIRYENEEAVDDSQLPKDRFSAERLKGVDSTLKIQPAELGDSAVYLCASSSRGGDTGELFFGEGSRLTVL.

The chain has TRBV4-1 and TRBJ1-1; the D is unclear. Trimming left V 6 bases short and J 0 bases short, with 8 bases between. CDR3 size: 13 residues. Germline lookup yields CDR1 MGHRA and CDR2 YSYEKL. The CDR3 loop is CASSPTLNTEAFF. The DNA of the CDR3 is TGCGCCAGCAGTCCTACACTGAACACTGAAGCTTTCTTT.

This clone was recorded only once. The chain links TRBV7-9 to TRBJ2-1; D is unresolved. Germline CDR1 reads SEHNR; CDR2 reads FQNEAQ (reference sequence). Trimming shortened V by 4 bases and J by 6 bases, and 16 bases separated the two germline ends. This CDR3 contains 15 residues. The CDR3 protein is CASSSNLWTTNEQFF. The CDR3 DNA follows: TGTGCCAGCAGCTCAAACCTCTGGACGACCAATGAGCAGTTCTTC.

The sample holds one count of this clone. The rearrangement links TRBV30 to TRBJ2-2; D gene uncertain. V was trimmed by 1 base and J by 1 base, leaving 7 bases between them. Germline lookup yields CDR1 GTSNPN and CDR2 SVGIG (reference sequence). The CDR3 is 14 amino acids. The CDR3 spells CAWSGLLNTGELFF. The CDR3 bases are TGTGCCTGGAGTGGTCTACTGAACACCGGGGAGCTGTTTTTT. Full variable domain (remainder filled in from reference TRBV30 and TRBJ2-2): SQTIHQWPATLVQPVGSPLSLECTVEGTSNPNLYWYRQAAGRGLQLLFYSVGIGQISSEVPQNLSASRPQDRQFILSSKKLLLSDSGFYLCAWSGLLNTGELFFGEGSRLTVL.

This clone has a single count. The chain couples TRBV5-1 to TRBJ2-1; possible D gene TRBD2, 6 bases. The V gene lost 1 base and the J gene lost 4 bases, with 15 bases spanning the gap. CDR3 length equals 16 residues. Germline V CDR1 and CDR2: SGHRS, YFSETQ. The CDR3 sequence: CASSLSQSGDYNEQFF. The CDR3 nucleotides are TGCGCCAGCAGCTTGAGTCAGTCGGGAGATTACAATGAGCAGTTCTTC.

The chain carries TRBV15 and TRBJ1-1; tentatively, D is TRBD1 (5 bases). The length of the CDR3 is 14 residues. Trimming cost V 2 bases and J 8 bases, with 15 bases left between them. Germline V gene data show CDR1 as LNHNV and CDR2 as YYDKDF (reference sequence). The chain's CDR3 is CATSRPQGSSEAFF. The CDR3 bases are TGTGCCACCAGCAGACCTCAGGGTAGTTCCGAAGCTTTCTTT.

The CDR3 protein is CASSQAKIPGHEQFF. CDR3 nucleotides: TGCGCCAGCAGCCAAGCCAAGATCCCAGGCCATGAGCAGTTCTTC. The chain has TRBV4-1 and TRBJ2-1; no definite D call. Trimming pared 1 base from V and 8 bases from J, leaving 15 bases between. The CDR3 has 15 amino acids. The germline V gene has CDR1 MGHRA and CDR2 YSYEKL.

The V and J genes are TRBV2 and TRBJ1-4; D uncertain. The V end lost 4 bases, the J end lost 3 bases, and 9 bases lay between the germline ends. Germline-derived CDR1 and CDR2 are SNHLY and FYNNEI. The CDR3 extends over 14 amino acids. DNA of the CDR3: TGTGCCAGCAGTGTAGTACAAGCTAATGAAAAACTGTTTTTT. Its protein is CASSVVQANEKLFF.

The gene calls are TRBV6-5 and TRBJ2-3; TRBD2 matches 10 bases. The J segment lost 5 bases and the V segment lost 8 bases, leaving 7 bases of the junction unmatched. The CDR3 is 14 residues long. From germline, CDR1 is MNHEY and CDR2 SVGAGI. The CDR3 sequence is CASGSGGAKDTQYF. The CDR3 bases are TGTGCCAGCGGAAGCGGGGGGGCGAAAGATACGCAGTATTTT.

The chain uses TRBV5-5 and TRBJ2-3; 11 bases match TRBD2. Germline values: CDR1 SGHKS, CDR2 YYEKEE (reference sequence). V trimming: 4 bases; J trimming: 5 bases; junction bases outside the gene matches: 9. This CDR3 region has 16 residues. In nucleotides, the CDR3 is TGTGCCAGCAGCCGCACGACTAGCGGGGCCGAAGATACGCAGTATTTT. Its protein product is CASSRTTSGAEDTQYF.

This clone was seen once. The V call is TRBV7-9, the J call TRBJ2-4; D may be TRBD2 (5 bases). CDR3 length: 16 amino acids. Trimming removed 4 bases from V and 3 bases from J, with 16 bases in between. Germline V gives CDR1 SEHNR, CDR2 FQNEAQ (reference sequence). The CDR3 nucleotides read TGTGCCAGCAGCTACCGGGCGGGTGAGAGCAAAAACATTCAGTACTTC. Its protein product is CASSYRAGESKNIQYF.